These 16 T cell receptor beta chains were sequenced from one sample in a study of human T cells and chemical hapten exposure. TCRdb redid the calling of the RACE reads with MiXCR, one entry per CDR3 protein. This table holds under 70,000 distinct CDR3 sequences, about 11% found once. Time point indicated: pre-sensitization, week 0. Documented treatment: therapeutic diphenylcyclopropenone sensitization with weekly scalp DPC. The sequencing used whole blood, collected in connection with sensitization to the hapten diphenylcyclopropenone (DPC). Every receptor here comes from a woman aged 35 to 49 with alopecia areata. Some clones in this sample may be carry-over from other donors' samples.

This clonotype was seen repeatedly, ten times or more. The V and J genes are TRBV18 and TRBJ2-1; D is possibly TRBD1 (6 bases). The CDR3 runs 14 residues. Germline-derived CDR1 and CDR2 are KGHSH and LQKENI. Trimming pared 7 bases from V and 6 bases from J, leaving 16 bases between. This chain's CDR3 is CASCPGTTLNEQFF. The CDR3 DNA reads TGTGCCAGCTGTCCCGGGACAACCCTCAATGAGCAGTTCTTC.

This clonotype was picked up a small number of times. V gene TRBV20-1 combines with J gene TRBJ1-1, with a tentative D call TRBD1 (5 bases). Germline V lookup: CDR1 DFQATT, CDR2 SNEGSKA (reference sequence). This CDR3 spans 14 amino acids. V gave up 2 bases and J gave up 1 base, with 11 bases separating them. As DNA, the CDR3 is TGCAGTGCTAGATTTCCCCAGGGGAACACTGAAGCTTTCTTT. It translates to CSARFPQGNTEAFF.

This clonotype was picked up a small number of times. The rearrangement uses TRBV6-2 or TRBV6-3 and TRBJ2-2; D unclear. Trimming left V 6 bases short and J 0 bases short, with 11 bases between. The CDR3 totals 15 residues. The germline V gene has CDR1 MNHEY and CDR2 SVGEGT. The CDR3 is CASSPGRTNTGELFF. DNA for the CDR3: TGTGCCAGCAGCCCCGGACGCACGAACACCGGGGAGCTGTTTTTT.

This clonotype came up many times. The rearrangement uses TRBV28 and TRBJ2-1; a possible D gene is TRBD2 (5 bases). V was shortened by 5 bases and J by 0 bases, with 11 bases between the two germline ends. The CDR3 sequence is 15 residues long. Germline V gene data show CDR1 as MDHEN and CDR2 as SYDVKM. The chain's CDR3 is CASSPRGDSYNEQFF. DNA for the CDR3: TGTGCCAGCAGTCCCCGGGGAGACTCCTACAATGAGCAGTTCTTC.

In its sample, this clonotype was seen many times. The chain uses TRBV7-2 and TRBJ2-5; 7 nucleotides agree with TRBD2. V trimming: 7 bases; J trimming: 1 base; junction bases outside the gene matches: 12. The CDR3 is made up of 16 amino acids. From germline, CDR1 is SGHTA and CDR2 FQGNSA. CDR3 protein: CASTKSGGSSQETQYF. CDR3 sequence (DNA): TGTGCCAGCACCAAATCGGGGGGATCTAGCCAAGAGACCCAGTACTTC. Full variable domain (remainder filled in from reference TRBV7-2 and TRBJ2-5): GAGVSQSPSNKVTEKGKDVELRCDPISGHTALYWYRQSLGQGLEFLIYFQGNSAPDKSGLPSDRFSAERTGGSVSTLTIQRTQQEDSAVYLCASTKSGGSSQETQYFGPGTRLLVL.

The genes are TRBV12-3 or TRBV12-4 and TRBJ2-6, with 9 bases aligning to TRBD1. With 5 bases clipped from V and 4 bases from J, the junction kept 3 bases outside the gene matches. The CDR3 has 15 amino acids. CDR3 sequence (DNA): TGTGCCAGCAGTGTACAGGGGGCCGGGGCCAACGTCCTGACTTTC. This encodes CASSVQGAGANVLTF.

The rearrangement links TRBV11-2 to TRBJ2-1, with D perhaps TRBD1 or TRBD2 (5 bases each). Germline V gives CDR1 SGHAT, CDR2 FQNNGV. Trimming cost V 5 bases and J 0 bases, with 11 bases left between them. The CDR3 spans 15 residues. The CDR3 DNA reads TGTGCCAGCAGCCGTATCGGGACCTCCTACAATGAGCAGTTCTTC. As protein: CASSRIGTSYNEQFF.

The chain has TRBV6-1 and TRBJ1-6; 7 bases are shared with TRBD1. Germline CDR1 reads MNHNS; CDR2 reads SASEGT. J was trimmed by 9 bases and V by 0 bases; bases with no gene match: 11. The CDR3 runs to 17 residues. CDR3 in DNA: TGTGCCAGCAGTGAAGCGCGCCAACAGGGGAGGATTTCACCCCTCCACTTT. Encoded protein: CASSEARQQGRISPLHF.

J is TRBJ2-5 and V is TRBV6-6; D ambiguous. Between the trimmed V and J ends, which lost 8 bases and 4 bases, there was a span of 8 bases. From germline, CDR1 is MNHNY and CDR2 SVGAGI (reference sequence). This CDR3 is 11 amino acids long. The DNA for the CDR3 is TGTGCCAGCCGGACGGTAGAGACCCAGTACTTC. It translates to CASRTVETQYF.

The sample holds many counts of this clonotype. V is TRBV18 and J is TRBJ1-1; the match to TRBD1 covers 8 bases. There are 14 residues in the CDR3. Germline lookup yields CDR1 KGHSH and CDR2 LQKENI. Trimming removed 3 bases from V and 11 bases from J; junction bases left unmatched: 11. Here the CDR3 DNA reads TGTGCCAGCTCACCGGCACAGGGGGAAAGCAATGCTTTCTTT. It is translated as CASSPAQGESNAFF. The full variable domain, completed using reference TRBV18 and TRBJ1-1, is NAGVMQNPRHLVRRRGQEARLRCSPMKGHSHVYWYRQLPEEGLKFMVYLQKENIIDESGMPKERFSAEFPKEGPSILRIQQVVRGDSAAYFCASSPAQGESNAFFGQGTRLTVV.

This clonotype was counted between two and nine times. This sequence joins TRBV29-1 and TRBJ1-2, with D possibly matching TRBD1 (5 bases). The germline V and J ends were trimmed by 6 bases and 4 bases, with 12 bases remaining between them. CDR3 size: 12 residues. Germline lookup yields CDR1 SQVTM and CDR2 ANQGSEA. Written as DNA, the CDR3 is TGCAGCGTCACGGGGGGGACCTATGGCTACACCTTC. It specifies CSVTGGTYGYTF.

This clonotype appeared many times. A junction boundary mismatches the germline segment, possibly from a read error. The chain is built from TRBV18 and TRBJ1-1, with 7 bases matching TRBD1. The CDR3 runs 14 residues. Germline CDR1 reads KGHSH; CDR2 reads LQKENI. The CDR3, as DNA: TGTGCCAGCTCACCTCAGACAGGGAACACTGAAGTTTTCTTT. The encoded protein is CASSPQTGNTEVFF.

CDR3 loop: CSVENPTGLAGGPGEQYF. CDR3 nucleotide sequence: TGCAGCGTCGAAAACCCAACGGGACTAGCGGGAGGGCCGGGAGAGCAGTACTTC. The V gene is TRBV29-1, the J gene TRBJ2-7; 16 bases match TRBD2. The V gene end was trimmed by 6 bases and the J gene end by 7 bases; junction bases not matched to a gene: 18. Germline CDR1 SQVTM, CDR2 ANQGSEA. The CDR3 sequence is 18 residues long.

This clonotype was counted ten times or more. The CDR3 DNA reads TGTGCCAGTAGTTCAGGGGCGCTAGGGTCCTACGAGCAGTACTTC. Encoded protein: CASSSGALGSYEQYF. The V call is TRBV19, the J call TRBJ2-7, with D tentatively TRBD1 (6 bases). This CDR3 is built from 15 residues. The V end lost 5 bases, the J end lost 1 base, and 15 bases lay between the germline ends. Germline values: CDR1 LNHDA, CDR2 SQIVND (reference sequence).

This clonotype was counted between two and nine times. The rearrangement joins TRBV7-2 to TRBJ2-1; no clear D. Germline values: CDR1 SGHTA, CDR2 FQGNSA. The CDR3 contains 17 residues. Deletions cut 0 bases from V and 4 bases from J, with 16 bases between. The CDR3 nucleotides are TGTGCCAGCAGCTTAGCAGTCCGCGGAGCTCCATACAATGAGCAGTTCTTC. Amino acids: CASSLAVRGAPYNEQFF.

This clonotype occurred many times. The V call is TRBV19, the J call TRBJ1-2; 7 bases map to TRBD1. V dropped 3 bases and J dropped 2; count of bases not matched to a gene: 9. Germline V gives CDR1 LNHDA, CDR2 SQIVND (reference sequence). The CDR3 spans 16 residues. The CDR3: CASSITWPGGNYGYTF. The CDR3 nucleotides are TGTGCCAGTAGTATCACCTGGCCAGGGGGAAACTATGGCTACACCTTC.